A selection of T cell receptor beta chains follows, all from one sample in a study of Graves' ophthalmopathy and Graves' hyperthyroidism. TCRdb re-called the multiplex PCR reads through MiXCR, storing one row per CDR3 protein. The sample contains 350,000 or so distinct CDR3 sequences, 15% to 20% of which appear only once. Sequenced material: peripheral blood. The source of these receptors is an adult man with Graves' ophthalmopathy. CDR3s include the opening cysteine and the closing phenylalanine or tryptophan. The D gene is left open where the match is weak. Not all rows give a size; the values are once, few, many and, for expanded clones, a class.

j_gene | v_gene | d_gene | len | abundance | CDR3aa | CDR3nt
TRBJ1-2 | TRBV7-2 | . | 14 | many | CASSLADANYGYTF | TGTGCCAGCAGCTTAGCGGATGCTAACTATGGCTACACCTTC
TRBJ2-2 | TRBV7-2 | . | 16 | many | CASSFGQPATTGELFF | TGTGCCAGCAGCTTCGGCCAACCTGCCACCACCGGGGAGCTGTTTTTT
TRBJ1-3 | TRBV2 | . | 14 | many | CASSGSRGRSTIYF | TGTGCCAGCAGTGGGTCCAGGGGACGGAGCACCATATATTTT
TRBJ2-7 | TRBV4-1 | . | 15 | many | CASSQGGAGAYEQYF | TGCGCCAGCAGCCAAGGGGGCGCCGGCGCCTACGAGCAGTACTTC
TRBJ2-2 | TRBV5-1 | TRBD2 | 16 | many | CASSFKTSGGTGELFF | TGCGCCAGCAGCTTTAAGACTAGCGGGGGCACCGGGGAGCTGTTTTTT
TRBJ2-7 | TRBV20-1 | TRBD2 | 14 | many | CSAPGLAEAYEQYF | TGCAGTGCTCCGGGACTAGCGGAGGCCTACGAGCAGTACTTC
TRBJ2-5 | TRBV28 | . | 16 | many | CASSQRLTASQETQYF | TGTGCCAGCAGCCAGAGACTAACGGCGTCCCAAGAGACCCAGTACTTC
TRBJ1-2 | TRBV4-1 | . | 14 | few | CASSQESQNYGYTF | TGCGCCAGCAGCCAAGAGAGTCAGAACTATGGCTACACCTTC
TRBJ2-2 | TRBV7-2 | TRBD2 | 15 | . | CAWTDAGAHTGELFF | TGTGCCTGGACTGACGCGGGAGCCCACACCGGGGAGCTGTTTTTT
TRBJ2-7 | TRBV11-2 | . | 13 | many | CASSPGPGGEQYF | TGTGCCAGCAGCCCCGGGCCCGGGGGAGAGCAGTACTTC